This T cell receptor beta chain emerged from a study of blood T cell repertoires in COVID-19. Produced via immunoSEQ multiplex PCR; TCRdb's table is partial and in-frame only. The sample has 75,000 to 95,000 clones, 90% to 95% seen once; the top ten hold about 1.8%. The CDR3 has 14 residues. Germline trimming cut 8 bases from V and 1 base from J; bases unmatched to any gene: 7. Per germline, CDR1 SGHTA and CDR2 FQGNSA. The source is a man aged 55 to 69 with acute or convalescent COVID-19. The chain links TRBV7-2 to TRBJ1-1; 7 bases agree with TRBD1. Sequencing was performed on peripheral blood. The CDR3, as DNA: TGTGCCAGCGGAACAGACAGGGAGAACACTGAAGCTTTCTTT. As protein: CASGTDRENTEAFF. Together with reference TRBV7-2 and TRBJ1-1, the CDR3 gives the full variable domain: GAGVSQSPSNKVTEKGKDVELRCDPISGHTALYWYRQSLGQGLEFLIYFQGNSAPDKSGLPSDRFSAERTGGSVSTLTIQRTQQEDSAVYLCASGTDRENTEAFFGQGTRLTVV.